This T cell receptor (beta chain) was retrieved from a study of blood T cell repertoires in COVID-19. Turning to the study itself: COVID-19 samples, acute and convalescent, were from the United States, Italy and Spain. PBMCs, B-cell-depleted T cells, or T cells provided the cDNA or gDNA that made up the material.

The CDR3 length is 12 residues. Germline assignment: CDR1 DFQATT and CDR2 SNEGSKA (reference sequence). V lost 3 bases and J 5 bases, leaving 10 bases between the germline ends. TCRdb's copy holds only in-frame clones and misses some; the assay was immunoSEQ multiplex PCR. The data show under 35,000 clones, 88% seen once. The sequenced sample consisted of peripheral blood. This receptor was obtained from a woman aged 45-65 years with active COVID-19. V and J are TRBV20-1 and TRBJ2-5; D uncertain. The CDR3 reads CSASGTQETQYF. CDR3 nucleotide sequence: TGCAGTGCTAGTGGCACCCAGGAGACCCAGTACTTC.